This T cell receptor (beta chain) is from a study of blood T cells in healthy people across ages. With 6 bases removed from V and 0 bases from J, the gap between germline ends came to 18 bases. From germline, CDR1 is SNHLY and CDR2 FYNNEI. The CDR3 is 17 amino acids. Primed by a sample-barcoded 5' primer and a J-beta primer mix, a second PCR proceeded for roughly 6 to 12 cycles. TCRdb called the 5' RACE reads again in MiXCR, with one record for every CDR3 protein. The sample lists around 990,000 distinct CDR3 sequences, around two fifths occurring once. This clonotype was obtained from a man between 18 and 29 years old in good health. Sequenced input: blood. The J gene is TRBJ2-4, the V gene TRBV2; D call uncertain. The CDR3 sequence is CASSASPDELAKNIQYF. The CDR3 bases are TGTGCCAGCAGCGCCAGTCCAGACGAGCTAGCCAAAAACATTCAGTACTTC.